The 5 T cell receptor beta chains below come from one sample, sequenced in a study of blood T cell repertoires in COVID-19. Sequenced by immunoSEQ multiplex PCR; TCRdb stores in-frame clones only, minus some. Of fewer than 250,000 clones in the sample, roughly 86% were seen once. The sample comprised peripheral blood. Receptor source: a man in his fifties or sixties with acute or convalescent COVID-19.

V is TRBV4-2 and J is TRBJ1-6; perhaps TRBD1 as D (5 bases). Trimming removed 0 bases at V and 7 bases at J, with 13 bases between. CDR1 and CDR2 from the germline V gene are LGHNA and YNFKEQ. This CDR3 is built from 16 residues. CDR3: CASSQEEGIVNSPLHF. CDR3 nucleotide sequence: TGTGCCAGCAGCCAAGAGGAGGGGATCGTAAATTCACCCCTCCACTTT.

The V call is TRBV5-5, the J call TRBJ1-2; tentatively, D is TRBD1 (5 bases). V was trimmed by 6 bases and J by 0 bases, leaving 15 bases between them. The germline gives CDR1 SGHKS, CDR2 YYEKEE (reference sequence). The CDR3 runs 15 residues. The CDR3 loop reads CASTWGGRTNYGYTF. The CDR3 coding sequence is TGTGCCAGCACTTGGGGCGGACGGACTAACTATGGCTACACCTTC.

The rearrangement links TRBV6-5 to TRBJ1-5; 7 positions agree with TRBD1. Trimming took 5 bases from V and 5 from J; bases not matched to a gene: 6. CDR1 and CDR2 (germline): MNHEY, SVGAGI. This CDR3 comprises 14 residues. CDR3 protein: CASSLGQTHQPQHF. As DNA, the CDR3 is TGTGCCAGCAGTCTGGGACAGACACATCAGCCCCAGCATTTT.

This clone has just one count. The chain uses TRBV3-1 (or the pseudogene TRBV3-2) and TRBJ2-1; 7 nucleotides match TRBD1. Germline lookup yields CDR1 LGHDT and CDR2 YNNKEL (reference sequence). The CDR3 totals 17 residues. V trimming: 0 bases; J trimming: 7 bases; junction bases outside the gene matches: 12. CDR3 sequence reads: CASSQDFPGQPGNEQFF. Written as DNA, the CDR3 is TGTGCCAGCAGCCAAGATTTCCCGGGACAGCCCGGGAATGAGCAGTTCTTC.

In DNA form, the CDR3 reads TGTGCCAGCAGCTGGGCGGGAGGCAACAATGAGCAGTTCTTC. Amino acids: CASSWAGGNNEQFF. The chain links TRBV7-6 to TRBJ2-1; TRBD2 matches 8 bases. Germline V gives CDR1 SGHVS, CDR2 FNYEAQ. V dropped 4 bases and J dropped 5; count of bases not matched to a gene: 4. The CDR3 is made up of 14 amino acids.